This TCR beta chain came from a study of cytomegalovirus exposure and HLA in healthy donors. Across the study: Previous work identified 120 million or so unique TCR beta sequences from about 179 million T cells.

With 60 Vbeta and 13 Jbeta primers, the PCR was carried out. The protocol was immunoSEQ multiplex PCR, while the TCRdb copy is restricted to in-frame clones and leaves out a portion. The data hold about 160,000 clones, with around 88% observed a single time. On this clone: Its specificity is not known.

Trimming took 1 base from V and 3 from J, leaving 12 bases between them. This CDR3 comprises 15 residues. Germline V gene lookup returns CDR1 SGHRS and CDR2 YFSETQ. Notes on the study in general: A missense DCLRE1C variant was associated with V- and J-gene trimming of TCR beta chains in a later analysis, and an independent cohort replicated the association. Most TCR sequences were seen very rarely across donors, but some public TCRs occurred in many. In a later analysis, parvovirus B19, influenza, CMV and Epstein-Barr virus appeared linked to several top co-occurrence clusters.

The V and J genes are TRBV5-1 and TRBJ2-3; TRBD1 is a possible D gene (6 bases). This receptor was identified in a woman in her 30s in good health and CMV-seronegative. Sample: PBMCs. CDR3 bases: TGCGCCAGCAGCTTGCGCAGGGGATGGACAGATACGCAGTATTTT. It is translated as CASSLRRGWTDTQYF.